This T cell receptor beta chain originates from a study of CD8 T cells in ankylosing spondylitis. Concerning this clonotype: Its antigen is not known.

The CDR3 covers 16 residues. Looked up from germline, CDR1 is SGHTA and CDR2 is FQGTGA. Trimming removed 1 base from V and 3 bases from J; junction bases left unmatched: 5. Preparation of TCR beta libraries was done by quantitative 5'-RACE with molecular barcodes. MiXCR, applied by TCRdb to the 5' RACE reads, yields one record per CDR3 protein. The sample holds about 260,000 distinct CDR3 sequences, around 19% seen once. Notes on the study in general: Among TCR beta sequences, a motif of roughly 8 highly homologous variants appeared characteristic of ankylosing spondylitis blood. Significant enrichment of disease-linked clones was reportedly seen in matched ankylosing spondylitis synovial fluid.

The clonotype originates from a male donor with ankylosing spondylitis or in good health (not recorded which). This chain joins TRBV7-3 and TRBJ2-2; 7 nucleotides match TRBD1. The sequenced sample was blood, either unsorted or a sorted T cell fraction (not recorded which). The CDR3 here is CASSLMRQGHTGELFF. CDR3 coding DNA: TGTGCCAGCAGCTTAATGCGACAGGGTCACACCGGGGAGCTGTTTTTT.